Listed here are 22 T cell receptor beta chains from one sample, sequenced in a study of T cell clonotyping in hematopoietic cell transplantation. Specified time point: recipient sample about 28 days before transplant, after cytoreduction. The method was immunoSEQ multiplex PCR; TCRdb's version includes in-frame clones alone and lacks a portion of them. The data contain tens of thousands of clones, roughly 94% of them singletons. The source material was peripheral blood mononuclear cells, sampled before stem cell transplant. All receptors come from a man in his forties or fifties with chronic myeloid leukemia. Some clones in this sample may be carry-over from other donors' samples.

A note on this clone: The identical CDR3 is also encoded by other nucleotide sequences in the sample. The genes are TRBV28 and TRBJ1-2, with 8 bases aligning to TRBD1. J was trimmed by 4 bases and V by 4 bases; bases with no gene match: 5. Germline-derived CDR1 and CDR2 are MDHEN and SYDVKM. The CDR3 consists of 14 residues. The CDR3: CASSSGTGVYGYTF. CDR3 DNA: TGTGCCAGCAGTTCTGGGACAGGAGTCTATGGCTACACCTTC.

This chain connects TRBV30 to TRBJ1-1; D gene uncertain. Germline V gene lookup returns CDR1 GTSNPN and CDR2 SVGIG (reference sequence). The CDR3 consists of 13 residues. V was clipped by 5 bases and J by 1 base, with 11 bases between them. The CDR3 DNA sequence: TGTGCCTGGGCCTTCAGCAAGAACACTGAAGCTTTCTTT. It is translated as CAWAFSKNTEAFF. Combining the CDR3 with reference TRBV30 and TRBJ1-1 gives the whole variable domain SQTIHQWPATLVQPVGSPLSLECTVEGTSNPNLYWYRQAAGRGLQLLFYSVGIGQISSEVPQNLSASRPQDRQFILSSKKLLLSDSGFYLCAWAFSKNTEAFFGQGTRLTVV.

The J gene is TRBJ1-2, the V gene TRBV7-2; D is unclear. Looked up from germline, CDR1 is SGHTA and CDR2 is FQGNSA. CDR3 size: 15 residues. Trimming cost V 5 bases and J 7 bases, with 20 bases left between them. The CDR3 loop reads CASSPVGHGEFGYTF. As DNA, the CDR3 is TGTGCCAGCAGCCCCGTAGGTCACGGGGAATTTGGCTACACCTTC. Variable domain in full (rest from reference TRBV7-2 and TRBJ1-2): GAGVSQSPSNKVTEKGKDVELRCDPISGHTALYWYRQSLGQGLEFLIYFQGNSAPDKSGLPSDRFSAERTGGSVSTLTIQRTQQEDSAVYLCASSPVGHGEFGYTFGSGTRLTVV.

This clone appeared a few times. The CDR3 coding sequence is TGTGCCAGCAAGTTAACTACAGGCGTACGGCAGCCCCAGCATTTT. Amino acid sequence: CASKLTTGVRQPQHF. The gene calls are TRBV27 and TRBJ1-5; D is perhaps TRBD1 (5 bases). V lost 7 bases, J lost 7 bases, and 20 bases lay in between. This CDR3 is 15 amino acids long. Germline lookup yields CDR1 MNHEY and CDR2 SMNVEV (reference sequence).

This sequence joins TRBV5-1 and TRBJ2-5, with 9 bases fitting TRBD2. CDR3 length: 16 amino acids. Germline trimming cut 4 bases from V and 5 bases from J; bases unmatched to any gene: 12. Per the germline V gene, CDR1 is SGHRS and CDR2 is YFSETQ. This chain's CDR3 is CASSPGGLAKGETQYF. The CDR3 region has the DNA TGCGCCAGCAGCCCCGGAGGACTAGCGAAGGGGGAGACCCAGTACTTC.

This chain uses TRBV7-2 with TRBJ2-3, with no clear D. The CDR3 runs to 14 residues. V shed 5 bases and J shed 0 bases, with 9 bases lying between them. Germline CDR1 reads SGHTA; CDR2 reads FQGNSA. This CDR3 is CASSPAYSTDTQYF. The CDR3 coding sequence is TGTGCCAGCAGCCCAGCTTATAGCACAGATACGCAGTATTTT.

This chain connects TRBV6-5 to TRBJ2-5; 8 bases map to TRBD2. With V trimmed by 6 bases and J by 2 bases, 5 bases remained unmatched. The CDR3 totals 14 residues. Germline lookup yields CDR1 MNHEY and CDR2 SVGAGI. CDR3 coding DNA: TGTGCCAGCAGCCCAGCGGGGGATCAAGAGACCCAGTACTTC. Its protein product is CASSPAGDQETQYF.

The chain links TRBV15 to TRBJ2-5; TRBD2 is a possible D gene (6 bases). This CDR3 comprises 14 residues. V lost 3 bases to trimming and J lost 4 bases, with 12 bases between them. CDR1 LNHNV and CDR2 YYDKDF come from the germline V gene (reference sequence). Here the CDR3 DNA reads TGTGCCACCAGCAGTAGACTAGGAGTAGAGACCCAGTACTTC. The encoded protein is CATSSRLGVETQYF.

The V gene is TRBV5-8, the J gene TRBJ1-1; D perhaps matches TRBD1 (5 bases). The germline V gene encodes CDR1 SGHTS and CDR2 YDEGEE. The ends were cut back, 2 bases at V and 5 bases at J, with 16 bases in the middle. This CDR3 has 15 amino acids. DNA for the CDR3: TGTGCCAGCAGCTTCTCAGGGTATTCGGGGACTGAAGCTTTCTTT. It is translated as CASSFSGYSGTEAFF. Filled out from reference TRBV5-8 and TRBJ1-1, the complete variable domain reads EAGVTQSPTHLIKTRGQQATLRCSPISGHTSVYWYQQALGLGLQFLLWYDEGEERNRGNFPPRFSGRQFPNYSSELNVNALELEDSALYLCASSFSGYSGTEAFFGQGTRLTVV.

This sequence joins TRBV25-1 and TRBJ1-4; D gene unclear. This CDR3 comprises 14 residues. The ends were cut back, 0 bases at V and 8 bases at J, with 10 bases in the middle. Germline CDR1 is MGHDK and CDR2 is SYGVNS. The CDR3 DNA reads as TGTGCCAGCAGTGAATATCGGGGTTGGGAAAAACTGTTTTTT. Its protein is CASSEYRGWEKLFF.

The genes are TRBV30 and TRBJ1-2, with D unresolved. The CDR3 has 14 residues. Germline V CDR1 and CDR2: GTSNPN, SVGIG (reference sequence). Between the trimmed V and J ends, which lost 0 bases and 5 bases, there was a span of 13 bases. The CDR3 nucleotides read TGTGCCTGGAGTGTACAGTTTCGCAATTATGGCTACACCTTC. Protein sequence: CAWSVQFRNYGYTF.

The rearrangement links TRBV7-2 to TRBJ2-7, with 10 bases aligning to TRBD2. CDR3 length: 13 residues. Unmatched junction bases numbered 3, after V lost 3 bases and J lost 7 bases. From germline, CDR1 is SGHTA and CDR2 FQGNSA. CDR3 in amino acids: CASSLSGGGEQYF. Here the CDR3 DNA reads TGTGCCAGCAGCTTGAGCGGGGGGGGTGAGCAGTACTTC.

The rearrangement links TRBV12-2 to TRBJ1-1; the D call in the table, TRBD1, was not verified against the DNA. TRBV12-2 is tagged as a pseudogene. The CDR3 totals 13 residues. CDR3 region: CASRLGQGAEAFF. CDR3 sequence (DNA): TGTGCAAGTCGCCTGGGACAGGGGGCGGAAGCTTTCTTT.

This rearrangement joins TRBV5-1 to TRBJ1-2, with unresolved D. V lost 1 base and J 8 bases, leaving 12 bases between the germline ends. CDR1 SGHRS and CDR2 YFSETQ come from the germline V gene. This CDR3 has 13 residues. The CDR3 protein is CASSLIMPPGYTF. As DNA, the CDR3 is TGCGCCAGCAGCTTGATCATGCCGCCAGGCTACACCTTC.

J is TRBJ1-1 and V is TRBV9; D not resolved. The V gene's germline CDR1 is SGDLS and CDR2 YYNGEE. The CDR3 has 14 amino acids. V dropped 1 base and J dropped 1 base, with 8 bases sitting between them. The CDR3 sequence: CASSVLDQNTEAFF. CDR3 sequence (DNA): TGTGCCAGCAGCGTATTGGACCAGAACACTGAAGCTTTCTTT.

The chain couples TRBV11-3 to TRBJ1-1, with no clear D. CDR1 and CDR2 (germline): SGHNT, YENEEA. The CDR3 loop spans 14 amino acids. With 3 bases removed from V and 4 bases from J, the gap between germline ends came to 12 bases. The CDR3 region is CASSFDSGGTEAFF. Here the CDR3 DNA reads TGTGCCAGCAGCTTCGACTCCGGCGGCACTGAAGCTTTCTTT.

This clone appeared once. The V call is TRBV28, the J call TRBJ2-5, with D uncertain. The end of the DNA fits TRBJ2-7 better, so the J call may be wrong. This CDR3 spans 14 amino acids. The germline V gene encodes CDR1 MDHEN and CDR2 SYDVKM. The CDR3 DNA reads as TGTGCCAGCAGACCCGCAGGATTGGGTTACGAGCAGTACTTC. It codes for CASRPAGLGYEQYF.

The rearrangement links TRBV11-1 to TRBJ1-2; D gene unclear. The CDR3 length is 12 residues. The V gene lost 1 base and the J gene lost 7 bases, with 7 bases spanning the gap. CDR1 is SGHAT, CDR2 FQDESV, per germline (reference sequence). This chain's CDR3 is CASSLEGLGYTF. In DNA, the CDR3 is TGTGCCAGCAGCTTAGAAGGGCTTGGCTACACCTTC.

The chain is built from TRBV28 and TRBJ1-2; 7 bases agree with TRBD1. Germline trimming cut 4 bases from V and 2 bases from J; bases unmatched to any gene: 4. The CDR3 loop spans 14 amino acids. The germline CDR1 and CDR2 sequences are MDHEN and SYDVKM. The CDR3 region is CASSSGQRNYGYTF. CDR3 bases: TGTGCCAGCAGTTCGGGACAGCGAAACTATGGCTACACCTTC.

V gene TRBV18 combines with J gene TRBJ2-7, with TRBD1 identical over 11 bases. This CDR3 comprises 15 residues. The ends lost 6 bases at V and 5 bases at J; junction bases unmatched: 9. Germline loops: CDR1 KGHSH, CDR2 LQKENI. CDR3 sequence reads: CASSLAGTGGNEQYF. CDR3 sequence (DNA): TGTGCCAGCTCTCTTGCCGGGACAGGGGGAAACGAGCAGTACTTC.

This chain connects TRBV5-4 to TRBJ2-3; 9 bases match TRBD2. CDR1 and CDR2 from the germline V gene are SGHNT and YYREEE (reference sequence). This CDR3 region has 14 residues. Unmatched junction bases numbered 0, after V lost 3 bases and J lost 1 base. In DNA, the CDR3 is TGTGCCAGCAGCTCTAGCGGGGGCACAGATACGCAGTATTTT. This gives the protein CASSSSGGTDTQYF.

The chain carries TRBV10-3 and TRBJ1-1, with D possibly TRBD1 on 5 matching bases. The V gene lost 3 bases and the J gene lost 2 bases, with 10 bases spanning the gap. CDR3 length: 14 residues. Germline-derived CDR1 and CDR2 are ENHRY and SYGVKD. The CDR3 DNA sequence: TGTGCCATCAGTGACAAGGGACTAAACACTGAAGCTTTCTTT. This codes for CAISDKGLNTEAFF.